A selection of T cell receptor beta chains follows, all from one sample in a study of shared clonotypes between healthy human individuals. Profiling relied on immunoSEQ multiplex PCR, and the TCRdb table lists in-frame clones only, not all of them. The sample shows some 2.1 million clones, 85% to 95% of them seen only once. The source material was naive CD8+ T cells sorted from blood. The receptors come from a man aged 18 to 30 in good health. CDR3s include the opening cysteine and the closing phenylalanine or tryptophan. A D gene is named only where the DNA matches it firmly. Size is omitted from some rows. Given values are once, few, many or a class for expanded clones.

CDR3 protein: CASSLRIEAPYNEQFF
CDR3 DNA: TGTGCCAGCAGCTTACGGATTGAGGCCCCCTACAATGAGCAGTTCTTC
clone size: -
V gene: TRBV13
D gene: -
J gene: TRBJ2-1

CDR3 protein: CAWSNRAGTEAFF
CDR3 DNA: TGTGCCTGGAGTAACAGGGCTGGGACTGAAGCTTTCTTT
clone size: -
V gene: TRBV30
D gene: -
J gene: TRBJ1-1

CDR3 protein: CASSPSRGVGNTIYF
CDR3 DNA: TGTGCCAGCTCACCATCGCGAGGGGTTGGAAACACCATATATTTT
clone size: -
V gene: TRBV18
D gene: -
J gene: TRBJ1-3

CDR3 protein: CASSLGTNSYEQYF
CDR3 DNA: TGTGCCAGCAGCTTAGGTACGAATTCCTACGAGCAGTACTTC
clone size: -
V gene: TRBV7-6
D gene: -
J gene: TRBJ2-7

CDR3 protein: CASSPRLAGVLNEQFF
CDR3 DNA: TGTGCCAGCAGCCCGAGACTAGCGGGGGTCCTAAATGAGCAGTTCTTC
clone size: -
V gene: TRBV9
D gene: TRBD2
J gene: TRBJ2-1

CDR3 protein: CASSNTGADTQYF
CDR3 DNA: TGTGCCAGCAGTAATACAGGGGCAGATACGCAGTATTTT
clone size: -
V gene: TRBV6-5
D gene: TRBD1
J gene: TRBJ2-3

CDR3 protein: CASSSPTSGGTDTQYF
CDR3 DNA: TGTGCCAGCAGCTCGCCGACTAGCGGGGGAACAGATACGCAGTATTTT
clone size: once
V gene: TRBV7-3
D gene: TRBD2
J gene: TRBJ2-3

CDR3 protein: CASNRDRGLSEAFF
CDR3 DNA: TGTGCCAGCAATCGGGACAGGGGGTTGTCTGAAGCTTTCTTT
clone size: -
V gene: TRBV27
D gene: TRBD1
J gene: TRBJ1-1

CDR3 protein: CASSSGTSGGETQYF
CDR3 DNA: TGCGCCAGCAGCTCAGGGACTAGCGGGGGAGAGACCCAGTACTTC
clone size: -
V gene: TRBV5-1
D gene: TRBD2
J gene: TRBJ2-5

CDR3 protein: CASSLLGNTIYF
CDR3 DNA: TGTGCCAGCAGCTTGCTCGGAAACACCATATATTTT
clone size: -
V gene: TRBV7-9
D gene: -
J gene: TRBJ1-3

CDR3 protein: CASTESGSYNSPLHF
CDR3 DNA: TGTGCCAGCACCGAGTCAGGATCCTATAATTCACCCCTCCACTTT
clone size: -
V gene: TRBV6-1
D gene: -
J gene: TRBJ1-6

CDR3 protein: CASSPVVGTDTQYF
CDR3 DNA: TGTGCCAGCAGCCCGGTGGTCGGCACAGATACGCAGTATTTT
clone size: -
V gene: TRBV6-5
D gene: -
J gene: TRBJ2-3

CDR3 protein: CASRPDRGAYEQYF
CDR3 DNA: TGCGCCAGCAGACCCGACAGGGGAGCCTACGAGCAGTACTTC
clone size: few
V gene: TRBV4-1
D gene: TRBD1
J gene: TRBJ2-7

CDR3 protein: CASSSSGTGLNEQYF
CDR3 DNA: TGTGCCAGCAGCTCTTCCGGGACAGGACTTAACGAGCAGTACTTC
clone size: -
V gene: TRBV7-9
D gene: TRBD1
J gene: TRBJ2-7

CDR3 protein: CASSDGPFSSPDQPQHF
CDR3 DNA: TGCGCCAGCAGTGATGGGCCCTTTTCGAGTCCCGATCAGCCCCAGCATTTT
clone size: -
V gene: TRBV10-2
D gene: -
J gene: TRBJ1-5

CDR3 protein: CASSVADGRGEQYF
CDR3 DNA: TGTGCCAGCAGCGTAGCAGACGGGAGGGGCGAGCAGTACTTC
clone size: -
V gene: TRBV9
D gene: TRBD2
J gene: TRBJ2-7

CDR3 protein: CASRYRGPPDTQYF
CDR3 DNA: TGCGCCAGCAGATACCGTGGGCCCCCAGATACGCAGTATTTT
clone size: -
V gene: TRBV5-1
D gene: -
J gene: TRBJ2-3

CDR3 protein: CASNPWGGPGEQFF
CDR3 DNA: TGTGCCAGCAATCCCTGGGGGGGACCCGGGGAGCAGTTCTTC
clone size: -
V gene: TRBV7-9
D gene: TRBD2
J gene: TRBJ2-1

CDR3 protein: CASSQGLAGGSYEQYF
CDR3 DNA: TGCGCCAGCAGCCAGGGCCTAGCGGGAGGGTCCTACGAGCAGTACTTC
clone size: -
V gene: TRBV4-1
D gene: TRBD2
J gene: TRBJ2-7

CDR3 protein: CASRALTVDNEKLFF
CDR3 DNA: TGTGCCAGCAGGGCTCTGACGGTCGATAATGAAAAACTGTTTTTT
clone size: -
V gene: TRBV28
D gene: -
J gene: TRBJ1-4

CDR3 protein: CASSYFTGTGELFF
CDR3 DNA: TGTGCCAGCAGTTACTTTACAGGGACTGGGGAGCTGTTTTTT
clone size: once
V gene: TRBV6-5
D gene: -
J gene: TRBJ2-2

CDR3 protein: CASSFGYQETQYF
CDR3 DNA: TGTGCCAGCAGCTTCGGGTACCAAGAGACCCAGTACTTC
clone size: -
V gene: TRBV7-2
D gene: -
J gene: TRBJ2-5

CDR3 protein: CASGPFGGALEAFF
CDR3 DNA: TGTGCCAGCGGCCCGTTTGGTGGGGCCCTTGAAGCTTTCTTT
clone size: -
V gene: TRBV28
D gene: -
J gene: TRBJ1-1

CDR3 protein: CAISESSMAHYEQYF
CDR3 DNA: TGTGCCATCAGTGAGTCTTCAATGGCGCATTACGAGCAGTACTTC
clone size: once
V gene: TRBV10-3
D gene: -
J gene: TRBJ2-7

CDR3 protein: CASSVGAGGLNEQFF
CDR3 DNA: TGTGCCAGCAGCGTAGGTGCGGGAGGCCTTAATGAGCAGTTCTTC
clone size: -
V gene: TRBV9
D gene: TRBD2
J gene: TRBJ2-1

CDR3 protein: CASSLEYGLADKKETQYF
CDR3 DNA: TGTGCCAGCAGCTTGGAATATGGACTAGCGGACAAGAAAGAGACCCAGTACTTC
clone size: -
V gene: TRBV11-2
D gene: TRBD2
J gene: TRBJ2-5

CDR3 protein: CASSDRLPGTDMNTEAFF
CDR3 DNA: TGTGCCAGCAGTGATCGACTACCTGGGACAGACATGAACACTGAAGCTTTCTTT
clone size: -
V gene: TRBV25-1
D gene: TRBD1
J gene: TRBJ1-1

CDR3 protein: CASSLDRAYEQYF
CDR3 DNA: TGTGCCAGCAGCTTGGACAGGGCTTACGAGCAGTACTTC
clone size: -
V gene: TRBV5-5
D gene: -
J gene: TRBJ2-7

CDR3 protein: CASSLGESPSYGYTF
CDR3 DNA: TGTGCCAGCAGCTTAGGGGAAAGCCCATCCTATGGCTACACCTTC
clone size: -
V gene: TRBV7-9
D gene: -
J gene: TRBJ1-2

CDR3 protein: CASSQALGLAVTDTQYF
CDR3 DNA: TGCGCCAGCAGCCAAGCCCTGGGACTAGCGGTTACAGATACGCAGTATTTT
clone size: -
V gene: TRBV4-1
D gene: TRBD2
J gene: TRBJ2-3

CDR3 protein: CASSATGDSNQPQHF
CDR3 DNA: TGTGCCAGCAGTGCGACTGGGGATAGCAATCAGCCCCAGCATTTT
clone size: -
V gene: TRBV9
D gene: -
J gene: TRBJ1-5